The TCR beta chain under discussion was sequenced for a study of identical twins. Regarding the study as a whole: Out-of-frame beta sequences exhibited a weaker degree of excess twin sharing. Zero-insertion analyses could be partly confounded by invariant MAIT and iNKT cells. Findings depended on cross-sectional statistics rather than tracking the same donors.

Template switching (which added a universal primer site) was used, and cDNA carried unique molecular identifiers. TCRdb fed the 5' RACE reads into MiXCR, producing one record per CDR3 protein. The data show more than 200,000 distinct CDR3 sequences, with 11% to 15% seen just once and 7% to 9% held by the top ten. With respect to this clonotype: No antigen is known for it.

The V end lost 4 bases, the J end lost 3 bases, and 19 bases lay between the germline ends. Germline assignment: CDR1 LGHDT and CDR2 YNNKEL (reference sequence). The CDR3 has 16 residues. This TCR was sampled from a woman aged 18 to 35 in good health. The rearrangement links TRBV3-1 to TRBJ2-7; D may be TRBD1 or TRBD2 (5 bases each). The specimen sequenced was memory (CD45RO+) T cells sorted from blood. Here the CDR3 DNA reads TGTGCCAGCAGCCTTAACGGGGCCGGCTACTACTACGAGCAGTACTTC. Translated, it gives CASSLNGAGYYYEQYF.